These 16 T cell receptor beta chains came from one sample sequenced in a study of beta chain features in type 1 diabetes (dated by TCRdb to 2016 to 2019). The antigens of these receptors remain unknown. On the study overall, not on this receptor specifically: Type 1 diabetes patients showed a moderate but significant shortening of TCRB CDR3 length in all four CD4+ subsets.

Libraries were built with the immunoSEQ multiplex PCR assay. The entire amount of isolated RNA was reverse transcribed using the High Capacity cDNA Reverse Transcription Kit, so the sequenced TCRB transcripts were expressed ones. The source is immuneACCESS, and TCRdb retained only in-frame sequences with V and J called. Part of the clones is not carried over; for the studies checked, unresolved V genes explain less than half of this, and the remainder is unexplained. The sample records approximately 260,000 clones, about a fifth of which are singletons. The ten largest clones take up 0.028% of the sample. Sequencing was carried out using naive CD4+ T cells from blood. Sample cell subset or site, as interpreted from the label and publication: true naive CD4+ T cells. The source of these receptors is a woman aged 40 to 50 with type 1 diabetes.

The rearrangement joins TRBV4-2 to TRBJ1-6; 8 bases fit TRBD1. V shed 2 bases, J shed 7 bases, and the junction held 10 bases outside the gene matches. Germline lookup yields CDR1 LGHNA and CDR2 YNFKEQ. The CDR3 spans 17 residues. As DNA, the CDR3 is TGTGCCAGCAGCCAACTAGTAGGACAGGGAAGGAATTCACCCCTCCACTTT. As protein: CASSQLVGQGRNSPLHF.

The CDR3 DNA sequence: TGTGCCAGCACGCGACACCCCATGAACACTGAAGCTTTCTTT. Translating gives CASTRHPMNTEAFF. This rearrangement joins TRBV28 to TRBJ1-1; no clear D. V lost 7 bases, J lost 0 bases, and 12 bases lay in between. Germline lookup yields CDR1 MDHEN and CDR2 SYDVKM. The CDR3 is 14 residues long.

The chain joins TRBV7-2 to TRBJ2-4, with TRBD1 matching 8 bases. Germline CDR1 reads SGHTA; CDR2 reads FQGNSA. J was trimmed by 8 bases and V by 4 bases; bases with no gene match: 7. This CDR3 comprises 14 residues. The CDR3 region has the DNA TGTGCCAGCAGCTCCGGACAGGGTGAGGACATTCAGTACTTC. Its translation: CASSSGQGEDIQYF.

The chain joins TRBV10-3 to TRBJ1-2; D not certain. Trimming removed 0 bases from V and 6 bases from J, with 8 bases in between. The CDR3 has 13 amino acids. Germline assignment: CDR1 ENHRY and CDR2 SYGVKD. CDR3: CAISESSEDGYTF. CDR3 bases: TGTGCCATCAGTGAGTCGTCCGAGGATGGCTACACCTTC.

This clone was counted a few times. The gene calls are TRBV9 and TRBJ2-7, with 10 bases that match TRBD1. The CDR3 loop spans 13 amino acids. The germline CDR1 and CDR2 sequences are SGDLS and YYNGEE. The J segment lost 6 bases and the V segment lost 4 bases, leaving 4 bases of the junction unmatched. Here the CDR3 reads CASSPRDRGEQYF. The CDR3 DNA reads as TGTGCCAGCAGCCCTCGGGACAGGGGCGAGCAGTACTTC.

V gene TRBV27 combines with J gene TRBJ2-7; D is unclear. Germline assignment: CDR1 MNHEY and CDR2 SMNVEV (reference sequence). The V end was cut by 8 bases, the J end by 0 bases, with 5 bases between. The CDR3 has 11 amino acids. The CDR3 coding sequence is TGTGCCAGCCATTCCTCCTACGAGCAGTACTTC. Translating it yields CASHSSYEQYF.

This clone was picked up a small number of times. J is TRBJ2-1 and V is TRBV19; TRBD2 is a possible D gene (6 bases). Trimming removed 3 bases from V and 9 bases from J, with 9 bases in between. Germline CDR1 LNHDA, CDR2 SQIVND (reference sequence). This CDR3 comprises 12 residues. The CDR3 is CASSIGSTEQFF. CDR3 bases: TGTGCCAGTAGTATCGGGAGTACTGAGCAGTTCTTC.

This chain uses TRBV7-9 with TRBJ2-3; 7 nucleotides align to TRBD1. The germline CDR1 and CDR2 sequences are SEHNR and FQNEAQ (reference sequence). The CDR3 has 14 residues. J was trimmed by 5 bases and V by 5 bases; bases with no gene match: 7. Written as DNA, the CDR3 is TGTGCCAGCAGCCCCGACAGGGCCCAAGATACGCAGTATTTT. Translation gives CASSPDRAQDTQYF.

This clone has just one count. The chain uses TRBV10-3 and TRBJ2-7, with 9 bases that match TRBD1. This CDR3 spans 16 amino acids. The J segment lost 3 bases and the V segment lost 4 bases, leaving 10 bases of the junction unmatched. Germline CDR1 reads ENHRY; CDR2 reads SYGVKD. The CDR3 DNA reads TGTGCCATCAGTGCGGCTCCGGGACAGGGAATCTACGAGCAGTACTTC. Its translation is CAISAAPGQGIYEQYF.

The chain carries TRBV4-3 and TRBJ2-4; 7 bases map to TRBD1. Germline V gene lookup returns CDR1 LGHNA and CDR2 YSLEER. V gave up 3 bases and J gave up 0 bases; unmatched junction bases: 2. CDR3 length: 15 residues. The CDR3 DNA follows: TGCGCCAGCAGCCAGACAGGGCTAGCCAAAAACATTCAGTACTTC. This translates into CASSQTGLAKNIQYF.

This clone was seen a few times. This sequence joins TRBV30 and TRBJ2-2; maybe TRBD1 (6 bases). This CDR3 has 14 residues. The germline V and J ends were trimmed by 6 bases and 3 bases, with 14 bases remaining between them. Germline V gene data show CDR1 as GTSNPN and CDR2 as SVGIG (reference sequence). Here the CDR3 DNA reads TGTGCCTGTACAACAGGGAAGGACACCGGGGAGCTGTTTTTT. Its protein is CACTTGKDTGELFF. Filled out from reference TRBV30 and TRBJ2-2, the complete variable domain reads SQTIHQWPATLVQPVGSPLSLECTVEGTSNPNLYWYRQAAGRGLQLLFYSVGIGQISSEVPQNLSASRPQDRQFILSSKKLLLSDSGFYLCACTTGKDTGELFFGEGSRLTVL.

The chain links TRBV5-1 to TRBJ1-6; D is possibly TRBD1 (6 bases). This CDR3 contains 16 residues. V was shortened by 3 bases and J by 8 bases, with 18 bases between the two germline ends. The germline V gene encodes CDR1 SGHRS and CDR2 YFSETQ. DNA for the CDR3: TGCGCCAGCAGCTCCGGACAGAGCAGAGGGTATTCACCCCTCCACTTT. Translating it yields CASSSGQSRGYSPLHF.

The rearrangement links TRBV29-1 to TRBJ1-4, with 7 bases matching TRBD1. The J segment lost 5 bases and the V segment lost 0 bases, leaving 3 bases of the junction unmatched. Germline V gene lookup returns CDR1 SQVTM and CDR2 ANQGSEA. CDR3 length: 14 residues. The CDR3 coding sequence is TGCAGCGTTGAAGACCCGACAGGGAATGAAAAACTGTTTTTT. Protein: CSVEDPTGNEKLFF.

This rearrangement joins TRBV5-1 to TRBJ2-5; 7 nucleotides match TRBD1. Germline trimming cut 4 bases from V and 0 bases from J; bases unmatched to any gene: 6. Germline assignment: CDR1 SGHRS and CDR2 YFSETQ. CDR3 length: 15 amino acids. CDR3 in amino acids: CASSRPGQNQETQYF. CDR3 nucleotide sequence: TGCGCCAGCAGCAGGCCGGGACAGAACCAAGAGACCCAGTACTTC.

The rearrangement links TRBV15 to TRBJ2-3; 8 bases map to TRBD1. The V gene end was trimmed by 2 bases and the J gene end by 5 bases; junction bases not matched to a gene: 3. The CDR3 runs to 14 residues. CDR1 LNHNV and CDR2 YYDKDF come from the germline V gene (reference sequence). The CDR3 reads CATSRPDREDTQYF. The CDR3 DNA is TGTGCCACCAGCAGACCGGACAGGGAAGATACGCAGTATTTT.

This clone was detected only a few times. The chain links TRBV14 to TRBJ1-4; maybe TRBD1 (5 bases). Germline V gene data show CDR1 as SGHDN and CDR2 as FVKESK. V was trimmed by 0 bases and J by 5 bases, leaving 13 bases between them. CDR3 length equals 16 residues. CDR3 loop: CASSQDRGGVNEKLFF. The CDR3 nucleotides read TGTGCCAGCAGCCAAGATCGGGGAGGGGTGAATGAAAAACTGTTTTTT. Together with reference TRBV14 and TRBJ1-4, the CDR3 gives the full variable domain: EAGVTQFPSHSVIEKGQTVTLRCDPISGHDNLYWYRRVMGKEIKFLLHFVKESKQDESGMPNNRFLAERTGGTYSTLKVQPAELEDSGVYFCASSQDRGGVNEKLFFGSGTQLSVL.